The TCR beta chain described here comes from a study of control samples from healthy donors and cancer patients. The CDR3 extends over 18 amino acids. CDR1 is MNHEY and CDR2 is SMNVEV in the germline V gene (reference sequence). Trimming cost V 1 base and J 2 bases; bases outside gene matches: 13. Libraries were prepared by immunoSEQ multiplex PCR; TCRdb keeps only in-frame clonotypes and omits some of them. The table shows roughly 130,000 clones, with nearly 90% occurring only once. The sequenced material came from blood. This receptor was identified in a man aged 50 to 59 in good health. V and J are TRBV27 and TRBJ1-2, with 7 bases lining up with TRBD1. CDR3 in amino acids: CASSLYSPSGGKNYGYTF. CDR3 in DNA: TGTGCCAGCAGTTTATATTCGCCTTCAGGGGGGAAGAACTATGGCTACACCTTC.